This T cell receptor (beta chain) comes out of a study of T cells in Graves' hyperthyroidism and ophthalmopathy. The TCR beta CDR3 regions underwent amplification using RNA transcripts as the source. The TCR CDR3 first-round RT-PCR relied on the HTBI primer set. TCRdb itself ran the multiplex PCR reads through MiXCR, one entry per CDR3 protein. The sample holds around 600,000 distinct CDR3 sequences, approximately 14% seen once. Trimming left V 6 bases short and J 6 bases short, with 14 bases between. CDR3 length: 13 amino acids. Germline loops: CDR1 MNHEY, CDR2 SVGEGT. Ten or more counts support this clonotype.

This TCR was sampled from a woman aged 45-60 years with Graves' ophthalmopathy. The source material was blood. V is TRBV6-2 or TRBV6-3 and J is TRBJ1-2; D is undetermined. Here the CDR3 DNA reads TGTGCCAGCAGAGACGTAGGAGGAGATGGCTACACCTTC. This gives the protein CASRDVGGDGYTF.